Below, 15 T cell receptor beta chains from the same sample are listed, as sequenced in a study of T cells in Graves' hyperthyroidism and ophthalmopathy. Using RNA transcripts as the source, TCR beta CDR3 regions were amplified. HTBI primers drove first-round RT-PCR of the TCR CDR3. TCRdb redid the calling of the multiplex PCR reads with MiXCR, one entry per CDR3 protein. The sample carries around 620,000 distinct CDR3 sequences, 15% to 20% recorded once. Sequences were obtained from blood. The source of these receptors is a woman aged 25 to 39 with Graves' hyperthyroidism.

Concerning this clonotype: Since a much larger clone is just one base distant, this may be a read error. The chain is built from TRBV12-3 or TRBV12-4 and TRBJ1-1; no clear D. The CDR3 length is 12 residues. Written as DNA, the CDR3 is TGTGCCGGCAGTTATGAGAAGGGAAAAGCTTTCTTT. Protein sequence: CAGSYEKGKAFF.

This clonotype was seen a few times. The CDR3 here is CASAAASSYNEQFF. The CDR3, as DNA: TGTGCCAGTGCAGCCGCGAGCTCCTACAATGAGCAGTTCTTC. The chain has TRBV19 and TRBJ2-1; D unresolved. The germline gives CDR1 LNHDA, CDR2 SQIVND (reference sequence). CDR3 size: 14 residues. The V and J ends lost 8 bases and 0 bases respectively, with 11 bases between them. The variable domain in full, with the rest retrieved from reference TRBV19 and TRBJ2-1, is DGGITQSPKYLFRKEGQNVTLSCEQNLNHDAMYWYRQDPGQGLRLIYYSQIVNDFQKGDIAEGYSVSREKKESFPLTVTSAQKNPTAFYLCASAAASSYNEQFFGPGTRLTVL.

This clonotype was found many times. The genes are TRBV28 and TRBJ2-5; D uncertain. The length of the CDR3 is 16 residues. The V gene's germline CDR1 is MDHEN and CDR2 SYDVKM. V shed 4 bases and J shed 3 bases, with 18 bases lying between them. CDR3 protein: CASSYPTFLLKETQYF. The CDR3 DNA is TGTGCCAGCAGTTACCCGACTTTCTTACTAAAAGAGACCCAGTACTTC.

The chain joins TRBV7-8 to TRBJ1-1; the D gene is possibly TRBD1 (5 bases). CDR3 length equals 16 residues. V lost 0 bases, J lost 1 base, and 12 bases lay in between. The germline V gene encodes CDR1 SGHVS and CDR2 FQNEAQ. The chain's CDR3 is CASSLARDGTNTEAFF. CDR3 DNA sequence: TGTGCCAGCAGCTTAGCGCGGGACGGGACGAACACTGAAGCTTTCTTT.

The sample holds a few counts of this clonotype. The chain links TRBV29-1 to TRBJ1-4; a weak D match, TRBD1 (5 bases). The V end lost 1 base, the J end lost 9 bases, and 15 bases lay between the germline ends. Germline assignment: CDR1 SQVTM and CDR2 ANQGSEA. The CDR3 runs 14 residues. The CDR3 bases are TGCAGCGTTGAAGGACCGGGGGGAAGGAAAAAACTGTTTTTT. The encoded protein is CSVEGPGGRKKLFF.

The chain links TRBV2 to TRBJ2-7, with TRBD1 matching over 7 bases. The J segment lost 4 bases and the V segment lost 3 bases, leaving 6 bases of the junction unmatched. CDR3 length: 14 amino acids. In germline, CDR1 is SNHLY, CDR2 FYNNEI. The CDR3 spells CASSDGQVAYEQYF. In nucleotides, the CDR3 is TGTGCCAGCAGTGACGGACAGGTGGCATACGAGCAGTACTTC.

CDR3 DNA: TGTGCCAGCAGTTACGGTCAGATCTATGGCTACACCTTC. It codes for CASSYGQIYGYTF. The J gene is TRBJ1-2, the V gene TRBV6-5; D remains ambiguous. In germline, CDR1 is MNHEY, CDR2 SVGAGI. The CDR3 spans 13 residues. V was cut by 2 bases and J by 4 bases, with 8 bases left in between.

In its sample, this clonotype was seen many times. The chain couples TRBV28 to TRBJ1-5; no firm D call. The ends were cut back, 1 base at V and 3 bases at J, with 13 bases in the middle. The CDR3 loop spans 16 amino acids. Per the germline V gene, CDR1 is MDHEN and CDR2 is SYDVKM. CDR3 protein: CASSLSARLPNQPQHF. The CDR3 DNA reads TGTGCCAGCAGTTTATCGGCTAGGCTACCCAATCAGCCCCAGCATTTT.

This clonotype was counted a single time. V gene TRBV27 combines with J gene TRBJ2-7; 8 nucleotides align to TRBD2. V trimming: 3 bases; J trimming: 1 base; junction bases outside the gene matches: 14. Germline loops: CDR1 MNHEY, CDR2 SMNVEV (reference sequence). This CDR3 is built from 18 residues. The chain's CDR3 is CASSFYGGAQVVSYEQYF. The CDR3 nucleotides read TGTGCCAGCAGTTTTTACGGGGGGGCCCAAGTGGTATCCTACGAGCAGTACTTC.

CDR3 in DNA: TGCGCCAGCAGCCGCCTCGACAGGGGCAATCAGCCCCAGCATTTT. Residues: CASSRLDRGNQPQHF. This rearrangement joins TRBV4-1 to TRBJ1-5, with 7 positions matching TRBD1. This CDR3 region has 15 residues. J was trimmed by 2 bases and V by 4 bases; bases with no gene match: 5. Germline values: CDR1 MGHRA, CDR2 YSYEKL.

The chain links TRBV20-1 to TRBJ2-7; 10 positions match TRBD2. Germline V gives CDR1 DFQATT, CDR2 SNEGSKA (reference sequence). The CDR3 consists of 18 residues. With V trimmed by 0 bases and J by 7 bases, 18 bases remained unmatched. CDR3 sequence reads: CSARDIGGKREGRGEQYF. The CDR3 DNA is TGCAGTGCTAGAGATATCGGGGGAAAGCGGGAGGGCCGGGGTGAGCAGTACTTC.

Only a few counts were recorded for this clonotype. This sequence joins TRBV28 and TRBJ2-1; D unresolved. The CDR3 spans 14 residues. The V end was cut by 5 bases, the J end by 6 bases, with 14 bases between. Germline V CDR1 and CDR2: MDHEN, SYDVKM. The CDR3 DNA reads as TGTGCCAGCAGTCTCCTCTCAGATCTCAATGAGCAGTTCTTC. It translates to CASSLLSDLNEQFF. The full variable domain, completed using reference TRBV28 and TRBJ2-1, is DVKVTQSSRYLVKRTGEKVFLECVQDMDHENMFWYRQDPGLGLRLIYFSYDVKMKEKGDIPEGYSVSREKKERFSLILESASTNQTSMYLCASSLLSDLNEQFFGPGTRLTVL.

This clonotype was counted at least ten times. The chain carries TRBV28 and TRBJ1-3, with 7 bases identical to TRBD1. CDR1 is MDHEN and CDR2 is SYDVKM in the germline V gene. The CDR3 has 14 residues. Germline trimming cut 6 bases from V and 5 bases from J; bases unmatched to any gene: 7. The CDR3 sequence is CASSPDRRRNTIYF. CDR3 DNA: TGTGCCAGCAGCCCGGACAGGAGACGAAACACCATATATTTT.

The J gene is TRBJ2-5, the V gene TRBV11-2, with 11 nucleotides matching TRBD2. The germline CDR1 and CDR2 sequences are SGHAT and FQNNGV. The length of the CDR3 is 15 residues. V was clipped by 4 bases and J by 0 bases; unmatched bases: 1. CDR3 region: CASSSLAGDQETQYF. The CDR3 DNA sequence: TGTGCCAGCAGCTCACTAGCGGGAGACCAAGAGACCCAGTACTTC. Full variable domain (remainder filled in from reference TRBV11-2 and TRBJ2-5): EAGVAQSPRYKIIEKRQSVAFWCNPISGHATLYWYQQILGQGPKLLIQFQNNGVVDDSQLPKDRFSAERLKGVDSTLKIQPAKLEDSAVYLCASSSLAGDQETQYFGPGTRLLVL.

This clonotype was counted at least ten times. The CDR3 DNA reads as TGTGCCAGCAGCCAAGGTCGCGGACAGGGGGAGTACTTC. Its translation: CASSQGRGQGEYF. The rearrangement joins TRBV3-1 to TRBJ2-5, with 10 bases aligning to TRBD1. The CDR3 consists of 13 residues. V dropped 1 base and J dropped 12; count of bases not matched to a gene: 5. CDR1 and CDR2 (germline): LGHDT, YNNKEL (reference sequence).